This T cell receptor beta chain was documented in a study of T cells in localized non-small cell lung cancer. General observations from the study: A raised T cell density in blood coincided with lengthier overall survival.

About this clone itself: Its antigen is unidentified.

Sequencing was performed with immunoSEQ multiplex PCR; in TCRdb, only in-frame clones are kept and a portion is missing. The repertoire holds some 54,000 clones, 80% seen once, with about 4.7% in the top ten. This specimen was PBMCs, taken before any cancer treatment. The sequence came from a woman aged 40 to 75 with stage II lung adenocarcinoma.

The CDR3 here is CASSHLGFNTEAFF. CDR3 sequence (DNA): TGTGCCAGCAGCCACCTGGGATTCAACACTGAAGCTTTCTTT. The chain carries TRBV4-2 and TRBJ1-1; D is uncertain. Trimming shortened V by 3 bases and J by 2 bases, and 10 bases separated the two germline ends. CDR1 and CDR2 from the germline V gene are LGHNA and YNFKEQ. The CDR3 runs to 14 residues.